These T cell receptor beta chains were read from a single sample in a study of OX40 agonist ivuxolimab in advanced cancers. Only in-frame clones appear in the TCRdb table, and some are missing; sequencing was by immunoSEQ multiplex PCR. The data hold around 97,000 clones, with roughly four fifths observed a single time. The material was CD4+ or CD8+ T cells sorted from blood, obtained in a trial of the OX40 agonist ivuxolimab. The receptors were gathered from an adult with an advanced solid tumor such as melanoma, head and neck, liver or kidney cancer. The CDR3 runs from the conserved cysteine through the conserved F or W. Each record gives: V gene, clone size, D gene, J gene, CDR3 DNA, CDR3 protein. A D gene is named only where the DNA matches it firmly. Size tells how often a clone was seen (once, few, many) or the class of an expanded clone, and some rows leave it out.

v_gene: TRBV15; abundance: NA; d_gene: TRBD1; j_gene: TRBJ1-2; CDR3nt: TGTGCCACTACCGAATGGACAGGGGAGGGCTACACCTTC; CDR3aa: CATTEWTGEGYTF
v_gene: TRBV2; abundance: NA; d_gene: NA; j_gene: TRBJ2-1; CDR3nt: TGTGCCAGCAGTGCCTCTCCTTTCGGCAATGAGCAGTTCTTC; CDR3aa: CASSASPFGNEQFF
v_gene: TRBV5-1; abundance: NA; d_gene: NA; j_gene: TRBJ2-2; CDR3nt: TGCGCCAGCAGCTGGACAGTAAACACCGGGGAGCTGTTTTTT; CDR3aa: CASSWTVNTGELFF
v_gene: TRBV29-1; abundance: NA; d_gene: TRBD1; j_gene: TRBJ2-2; CDR3nt: TGCAGCGTCCGACAACAGGGGACCGGGGAGCTGTTTTTT; CDR3aa: CSVRQQGTGELFF
v_gene: TRBV7-2; abundance: NA; d_gene: TRBD1; j_gene: TRBJ2-7; CDR3nt: TGTGCCAGCAGCCGGACAGGGGGTAATACCTACGAGCAGTACTTC; CDR3aa: CASSRTGGNTYEQYF
v_gene: TRBV7-9; abundance: NA; d_gene: NA; j_gene: TRBJ2-6; CDR3nt: TGTGCCAGCAGCCAGGGGTGGGGGAGCTCTGGGGCCAACGTCCTGACTTTC; CDR3aa: CASSQGWGSSGANVLTF
v_gene: TRBV6-6; abundance: NA; d_gene: NA; j_gene: TRBJ1-1; CDR3nt: TGTGCCAGCAGTTACTCGGGCAGGGAGACTGAAGCTTTCTTT; CDR3aa: CASSYSGRETEAFF
v_gene: TRBV9; abundance: NA; d_gene: NA; j_gene: TRBJ1-6; CDR3nt: TGTGCCAGCAGCGTAGGTGCAGGGGAGTATTCACCCCTCCACTTT; CDR3aa: CASSVGAGEYSPLHF
v_gene: TRBV19; abundance: NA; d_gene: TRBD1; j_gene: TRBJ1-5; CDR3nt: TGTGCCAGTAGTATTGGTCTACAGGGGGCCCTTAGCAATCAGCCCCAGCATTTT; CDR3aa: CASSIGLQGALSNQPQHF
v_gene: TRBV7-2; abundance: NA; d_gene: NA; j_gene: TRBJ2-7; CDR3nt: TGTGCCAGCAGCTTGGGGGAAGGGGCCCTATACGAGCAGTACTTC; CDR3aa: CASSLGEGALYEQYF
v_gene: TRBV2; abundance: NA; d_gene: NA; j_gene: TRBJ2-7; CDR3nt: TGTGCCAGCAGGGGGACGCCCTCCTACGAGCAGTACTTC; CDR3aa: CASRGTPSYEQYF
v_gene: TRBV9; abundance: once; d_gene: NA; j_gene: TRBJ2-7; CDR3nt: TGTGCCAGCAGCCCCTCGGGCTTCTCCTACGAGCAGTACTTC; CDR3aa: CASSPSGFSYEQYF
v_gene: TRBV5-1; abundance: NA; d_gene: TRBD1; j_gene: TRBJ2-2; CDR3nt: TGCGCCAGCAGCTTGGAGGCAGGGGGCGGCGGGGAGCTGTTTTTT; CDR3aa: CASSLEAGGGGELFF
v_gene: TRBV18; abundance: NA; d_gene: TRBD1; j_gene: TRBJ1-6; CDR3nt: TGTGCCAGCTCGCGGCAGGGGGCATCGGATTCACCCCTCCACTTT; CDR3aa: CASSRQGASDSPLHF
v_gene: TRBV15; abundance: NA; d_gene: TRBD2; j_gene: TRBJ2-1; CDR3nt: TGTGCCACCAGCAGGGCCGGACTAGCGGGGGTGAATGAGCAGTTCTTC; CDR3aa: CATSRAGLAGVNEQFF
v_gene: TRBV11-2; abundance: NA; d_gene: NA; j_gene: TRBJ2-2; CDR3nt: TGTGCCAGCAGCCCCGGACCCTACACCGGGGAGCTGTTTTTT; CDR3aa: CASSPGPYTGELFF
v_gene: TRBV6-1; abundance: few; d_gene: NA; j_gene: TRBJ1-6; CDR3nt: TGTGCCAGCAGTGCCCAGCGGGCCTCACCCCTCCACTTT; CDR3aa: CASSAQRASPLHF
v_gene: TRBV27; abundance: NA; d_gene: NA; j_gene: TRBJ2-6; CDR3nt: TGTGCCAGCAGTCTAATACCGGAGGGGGCCAACGTCCTGACTTTC; CDR3aa: CASSLIPEGANVLTF
v_gene: TRBV30; abundance: NA; d_gene: TRBD2; j_gene: TRBJ2-1; CDR3nt: TGTGCCTGGCGCTTAGGGACTAGCGGGGTCGATGAGCAGTTCTTC; CDR3aa: CAWRLGTSGVDEQFF
v_gene: TRBV18; abundance: NA; d_gene: TRBD1; j_gene: TRBJ2-3; CDR3nt: TGTGCCAGCTCACCTACAGGGGGCGCAGATACGCAGTATTTT; CDR3aa: CASSPTGGADTQYF
v_gene: TRBV9; abundance: NA; d_gene: NA; j_gene: TRBJ2-3; CDR3nt: TGTGCCAGCAGCGTAGAGCAGGGCACTAGCACAGATACGCAGTATTTT; CDR3aa: CASSVEQGTSTDTQYF
v_gene: TRBV5-6; abundance: few; d_gene: TRBD1; j_gene: TRBJ1-2; CDR3nt: TGTGCCAGCAGCCCCGAGGGGGGACAGGTCTATTCCGGCTACACCTTC; CDR3aa: CASSPEGGQVYSGYTF
v_gene: TRBV15; abundance: NA; d_gene: TRBD2; j_gene: TRBJ2-1; CDR3nt: TGTGCCACCAGCAAGCCGGGACTAGCGGGGTTGAATGAGCAGTTCTTC; CDR3aa: CATSKPGLAGLNEQFF
v_gene: TRBV5-1; abundance: NA; d_gene: TRBD1; j_gene: TRBJ2-3; CDR3nt: TGCGCCAGCATGGGACAGGGGGAAGATACGCAGTATTTT; CDR3aa: CASMGQGEDTQYF
v_gene: TRBV7-9; abundance: NA; d_gene: NA; j_gene: TRBJ2-3; CDR3nt: TGTGCCAGCAGCTTAGAGGACGCGAGAGACCCCACGGGGGCAGATACGCAGTATTTT; CDR3aa: CASSLEDARDPTGADTQYF
v_gene: TRBV19; abundance: NA; d_gene: TRBD1; j_gene: TRBJ1-1; CDR3nt: TGTGCCAGTACCTGGACAGGGGGGATGAACACTGAAGCTTTCTTT; CDR3aa: CASTWTGGMNTEAFF
v_gene: TRBV10-3; abundance: few; d_gene: NA; j_gene: TRBJ1-3; CDR3nt: TGTGCCATCAACGGGGAACGGTATCCTGGAAACACCATATATTTT; CDR3aa: CAINGERYPGNTIYF
v_gene: TRBV19; abundance: NA; d_gene: NA; j_gene: TRBJ2-7; CDR3nt: TGTGCCAGTAGTATTCGGGGCCCCACGTACGAGCAGTACTTC; CDR3aa: CASSIRGPTYEQYF
v_gene: TRBV2; abundance: NA; d_gene: NA; j_gene: TRBJ2-1; CDR3nt: TGTGCCAGCGGACGCGGATTCAATGAGCAGTTCTTC; CDR3aa: CASGRGFNEQFF
v_gene: TRBV6-1; abundance: NA; d_gene: NA; j_gene: TRBJ2-1; CDR3nt: TGTGCCTTGGGGGGAAGGAGCTCCTACAATGAGCAGTTCTTC; CDR3aa: CALGGRSSYNEQFF
v_gene: TRBV5-8; abundance: NA; d_gene: NA; j_gene: TRBJ1-1; CDR3nt: TGTGCCAGCAGCTCACAGGAGAACACTGAAGCTTTCTTT; CDR3aa: CASSSQENTEAFF
v_gene: TRBV2; abundance: NA; d_gene: TRBD1; j_gene: TRBJ2-3; CDR3nt: TGTGCCAGCAGCAACCTAGACAGGGAGACAGATACGCAGTATTTT; CDR3aa: CASSNLDRETDTQYF
v_gene: TRBV11-2; abundance: NA; d_gene: TRBD2; j_gene: TRBJ2-7; CDR3nt: TGTGCCAGCAGCCAGGGCGGGGGAGGCGGCTACGAGCAGTACTTC; CDR3aa: CASSQGGGGGYEQYF